This T cell receptor (beta chain) was obtained from a study of blood T cell repertoires in COVID-19. In the study overall: COVID-19 samples, acute and convalescent, were from the United States, Italy and Spain. PBMCs, B-cell-depleted T cells, or T cells were the source of the cDNA or gDNA that made up the material.

Trimming took 10 bases from V and 1 from J, leaving 10 bases between them. CDR3 length: 13 residues. In germline, CDR1 is MDHEN, CDR2 SYDVKM. Authors' methods: Amplification of reference gene primers was used by the study to estimate nucleated cell counts. The repertoire was sequenced with immunoSEQ multiplex PCR; TCRdb's copy has only in-frame clones and lacks some. The D gene and trimming were derived from the DNA, and the V and J assignments and clone size from that table. The sample has 150,000 to 200,000 clones; approximately 81% are singletons. V gene TRBV28 combines with J gene TRBJ2-2; D not certain. This clonotype was obtained from a man aged 18 to 30 with active or convalescent COVID-19. The sequencing sample was made of peripheral blood. The CDR3 spells CAISPMNTGELFF. CDR3 bases: TGTGCCATCTCACCTATGAACACCGGGGAGCTGTTTTTT.